The TCR beta chain under discussion was sequenced for a study of shared clonotypes between healthy human individuals. Study findings and constraints: Clonotype sharing across several donors was observed for around 4.5% of naive CD4 clonotypes.

Germline lookup yields CDR1 SGHRS and CDR2 YFSETQ. The CDR3 is made up of 14 amino acids. Trimming took 1 base from V and 3 from J, leaving 11 bases between them. Worth noting for this clone: Its matching antigen is unknown.

Data came from immunoSEQ multiplex PCR; TCRdb stores just in-frame clones and leaves some out. Here the sample spans about 2.4 million clones, roughly 93% being singletons. The chain employs TRBV5-1 and TRBJ2-7, with D possibly being TRBD1 (6 bases). The sequence derives from a man between 18 and 29 years old in good health. Some clones in this sample may be carry-over from other donors' samples. Sequencing used naive CD4+ T cells from PBMCs. The subset denotes: CD45RA+ positively selected. The chain's CDR3 is CASSLSQTGYEQYF. The CDR3 DNA reads as TGCGCCAGCAGCTTGTCCCAGACAGGCTACGAGCAGTACTTC.